This T cell receptor (beta chain) is drawn from a study of blood T cell repertoires in COVID-19. CDR3 size: 13 residues. V lost 6 bases, J lost 4 bases, and 12 bases lay in between. Germline CDR1 reads MNHEY; CDR2 reads SVGAGI. Clones were read by immunoSEQ multiplex PCR, and TCRdb kept only the in-frame ones, dropping some. The repertoire consists of about 48,000 clones, with approximately 90% occurring once and the leading ten covering over 4%. This clonotype was obtained from a man between 65 and 85 years old with acute or convalescent COVID-19. Material: peripheral blood. V gene TRBV6-5 combines with J gene TRBJ2-5; perhaps TRBD1 as D (5 bases). CDR3 sequence (DNA): TGTGCCAGCAGAAATAGGGGTCCAGAGACCCAGTACTTC. It translates to CASRNRGPETQYF.